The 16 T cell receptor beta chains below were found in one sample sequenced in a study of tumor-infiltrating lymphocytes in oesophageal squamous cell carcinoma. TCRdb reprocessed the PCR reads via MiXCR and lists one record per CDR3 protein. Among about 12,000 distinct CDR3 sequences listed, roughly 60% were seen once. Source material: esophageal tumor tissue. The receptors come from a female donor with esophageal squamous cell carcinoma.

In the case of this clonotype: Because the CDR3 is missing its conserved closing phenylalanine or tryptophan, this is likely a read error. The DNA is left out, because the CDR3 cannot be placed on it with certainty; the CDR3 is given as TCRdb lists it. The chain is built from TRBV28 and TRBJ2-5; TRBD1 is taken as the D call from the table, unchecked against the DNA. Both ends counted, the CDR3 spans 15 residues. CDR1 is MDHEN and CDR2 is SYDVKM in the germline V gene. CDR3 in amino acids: CASIPSAGYEQYFGN.

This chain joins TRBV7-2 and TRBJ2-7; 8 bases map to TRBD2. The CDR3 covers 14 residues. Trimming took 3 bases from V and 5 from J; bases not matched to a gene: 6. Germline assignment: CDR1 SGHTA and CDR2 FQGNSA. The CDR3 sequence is CASSFSGTRNEQYF. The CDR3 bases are TGTGCCAGCAGCTTTAGCGGGACCCGGAACGAGCAGTACTTC.

CDR3 nucleotides: TGTGCCAGCAGAGTCGGTGGTCCCGGGGATACGCAGTATTTT. It yields the protein CASRVGGPGDTQYF. The rearrangement links TRBV10-3 to TRBJ2-3; no clear D. The CDR3 covers 14 residues. Trimming cost V 10 bases and J 6 bases, with 20 bases left between them. The germline V gene has CDR1 ENHRY and CDR2 SYGVKD.

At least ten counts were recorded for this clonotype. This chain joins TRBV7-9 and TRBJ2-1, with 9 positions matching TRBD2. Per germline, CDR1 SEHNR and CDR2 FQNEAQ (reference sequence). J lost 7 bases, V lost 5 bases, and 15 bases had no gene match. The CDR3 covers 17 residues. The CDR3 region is CASSPAASGIFWNEQFF. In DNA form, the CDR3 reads TGTGCCAGCAGCCCAGCAGCTAGCGGGATCTTCTGGAATGAGCAGTTCTTC.

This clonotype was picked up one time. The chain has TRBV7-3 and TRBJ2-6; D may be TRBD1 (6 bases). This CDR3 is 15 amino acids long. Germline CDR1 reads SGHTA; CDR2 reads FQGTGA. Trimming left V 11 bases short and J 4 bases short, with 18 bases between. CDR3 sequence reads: CAHSGGGAGANVLTF. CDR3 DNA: TGTGCCCACTCCGGTGGGGGCGCAGGGGCCAACGTCCTGACTTTC.

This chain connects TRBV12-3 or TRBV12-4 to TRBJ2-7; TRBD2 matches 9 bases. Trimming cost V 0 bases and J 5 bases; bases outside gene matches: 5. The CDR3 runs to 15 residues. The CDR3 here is CASSLASGRSNEQYF. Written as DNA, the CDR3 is TGTGCCAGCAGTTTAGCTAGCGGGAGAAGCAACGAGCAGTACTTC.

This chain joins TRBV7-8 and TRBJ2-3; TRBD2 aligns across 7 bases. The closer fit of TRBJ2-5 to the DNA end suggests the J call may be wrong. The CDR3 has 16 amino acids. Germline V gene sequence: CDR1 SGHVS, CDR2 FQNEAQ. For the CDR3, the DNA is TGTGCCAGCAGCTTAGGGGGGGGGGTAACCAAAGAGACCCAGTACTTC. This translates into CASSLGGGVTKETQYF.

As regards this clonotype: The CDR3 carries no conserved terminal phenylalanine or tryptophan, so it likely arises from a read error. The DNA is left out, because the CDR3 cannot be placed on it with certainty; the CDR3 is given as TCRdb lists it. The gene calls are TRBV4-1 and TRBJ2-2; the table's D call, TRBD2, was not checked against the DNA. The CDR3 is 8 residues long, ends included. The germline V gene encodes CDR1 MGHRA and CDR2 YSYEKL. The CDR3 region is CASSRGTS.

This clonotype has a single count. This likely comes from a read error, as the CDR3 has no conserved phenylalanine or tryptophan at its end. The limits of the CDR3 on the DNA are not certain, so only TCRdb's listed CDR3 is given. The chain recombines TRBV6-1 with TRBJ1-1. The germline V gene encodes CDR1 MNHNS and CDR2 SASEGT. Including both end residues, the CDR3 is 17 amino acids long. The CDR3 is CASSSRGLAHNEQFFGQ.

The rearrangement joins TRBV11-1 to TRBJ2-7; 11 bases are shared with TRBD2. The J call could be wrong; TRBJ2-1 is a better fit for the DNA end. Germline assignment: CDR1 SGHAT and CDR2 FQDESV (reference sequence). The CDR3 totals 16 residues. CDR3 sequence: CASSPRLAGTYNEQFF. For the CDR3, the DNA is TGTGCCAGCAGCCCTAGACTAGCGGGAACCTACAATGAGCAGTTCTTC.

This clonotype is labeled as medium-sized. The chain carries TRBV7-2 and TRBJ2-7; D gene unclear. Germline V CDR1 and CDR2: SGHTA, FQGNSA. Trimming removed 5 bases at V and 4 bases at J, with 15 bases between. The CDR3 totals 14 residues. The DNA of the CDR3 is TGTGCCAGCAGCCCCAGTGCGGATGGTTACGAGCAGTACTTC. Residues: CASSPSADGYEQYF.

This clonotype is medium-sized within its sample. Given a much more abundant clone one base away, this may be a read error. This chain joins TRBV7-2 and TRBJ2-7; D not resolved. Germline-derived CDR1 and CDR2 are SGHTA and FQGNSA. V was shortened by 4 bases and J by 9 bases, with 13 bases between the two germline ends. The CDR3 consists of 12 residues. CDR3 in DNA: TGTGCCAGCAGCTCCACGTTAGTTCGGCAGTACTTC. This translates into CASSSTLVRQYF. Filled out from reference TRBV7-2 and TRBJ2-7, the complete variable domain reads GAGVSQSPSNKVTEKGKDVELRCDPISGHTALYWYRQSLGQGLEFLIYFQGNSAPDKSGLPSDRFSAERTGGSVSTLTIQRTQQEDSAVYLCASSSTLVRQYFGPGTRLTVT.

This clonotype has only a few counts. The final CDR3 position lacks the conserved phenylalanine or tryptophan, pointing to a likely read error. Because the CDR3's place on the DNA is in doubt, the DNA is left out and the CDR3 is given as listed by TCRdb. CDR3: CASSLSGYGYTFGS. The J gene is TRBJ2-1, the V gene TRBV5-5; TRBD1 is taken as the D call from the table, unchecked against the DNA. The CDR3 spans 14 amino acids, including both terminal residues. Germline V gene lookup returns CDR1 SGHKS and CDR2 YYEKEE (reference sequence).

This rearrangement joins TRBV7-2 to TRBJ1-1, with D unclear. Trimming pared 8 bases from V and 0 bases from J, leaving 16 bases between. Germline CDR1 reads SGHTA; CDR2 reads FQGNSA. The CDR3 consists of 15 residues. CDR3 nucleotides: TGTGCCAGCCGCTATGCGGCGGGGATGAACACTGAAGCTTTCTTT. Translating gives CASRYAAGMNTEAFF.

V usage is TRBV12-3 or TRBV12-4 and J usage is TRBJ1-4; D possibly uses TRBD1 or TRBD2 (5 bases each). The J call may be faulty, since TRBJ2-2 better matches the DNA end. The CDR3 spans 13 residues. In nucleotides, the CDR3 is TGTGCCAGCAGTTTCAGGGAGACCGGGGAGCTGTTTTTT. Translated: CASSFRETGELFF.

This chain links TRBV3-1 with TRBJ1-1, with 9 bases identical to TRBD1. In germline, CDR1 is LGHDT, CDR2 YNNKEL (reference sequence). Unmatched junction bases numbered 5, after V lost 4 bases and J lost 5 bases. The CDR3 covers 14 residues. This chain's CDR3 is CASSLRQGGTEAFF. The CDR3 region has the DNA TGTGCCAGCAGCCTTCGACAGGGGGGAACTGAAGCTTTCTTT.